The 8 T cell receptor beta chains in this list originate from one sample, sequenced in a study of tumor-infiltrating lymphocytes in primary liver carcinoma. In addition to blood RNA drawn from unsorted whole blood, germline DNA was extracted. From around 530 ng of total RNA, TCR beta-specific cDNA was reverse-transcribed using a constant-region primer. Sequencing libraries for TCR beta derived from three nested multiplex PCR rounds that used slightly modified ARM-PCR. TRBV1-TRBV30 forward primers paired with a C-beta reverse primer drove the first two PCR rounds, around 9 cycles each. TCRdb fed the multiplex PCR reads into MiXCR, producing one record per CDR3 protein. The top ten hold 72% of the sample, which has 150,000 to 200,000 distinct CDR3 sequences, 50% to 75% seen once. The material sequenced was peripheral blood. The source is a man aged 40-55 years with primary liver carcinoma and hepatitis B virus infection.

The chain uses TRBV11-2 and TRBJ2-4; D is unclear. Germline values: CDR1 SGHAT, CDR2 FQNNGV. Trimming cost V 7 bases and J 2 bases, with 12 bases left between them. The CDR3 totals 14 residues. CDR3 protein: CASNSGPTKNIQYF. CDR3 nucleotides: TGTGCCAGCAACTCCGGGCCCACCAAAAACATTCAGTACTTC.

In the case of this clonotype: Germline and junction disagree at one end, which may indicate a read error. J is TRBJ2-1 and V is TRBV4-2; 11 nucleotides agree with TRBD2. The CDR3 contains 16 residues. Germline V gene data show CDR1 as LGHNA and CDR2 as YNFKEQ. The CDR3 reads CATSRRLAGTYNEQFF. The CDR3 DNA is TGTGCCACCAGCCGACGACTAGCGGGAACCTACAATGAGCAGTTCTTC.

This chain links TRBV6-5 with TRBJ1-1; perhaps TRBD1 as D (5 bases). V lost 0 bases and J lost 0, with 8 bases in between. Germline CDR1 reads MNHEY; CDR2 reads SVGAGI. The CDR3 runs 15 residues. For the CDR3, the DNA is TGTGCCAGCAGTTACTCGGGGACGATGAACACTGAAGCTTTCTTT. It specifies CASSYSGTMNTEAFF.

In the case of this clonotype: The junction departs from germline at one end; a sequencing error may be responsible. CDR3 sequence: CAGSYRDGGDEQYF. Written as DNA, the CDR3 is TGTGCCGGCAGTTATAGGGACGGGGGGGACGAGCAGTACTTC. This chain joins TRBV6-5 and TRBJ2-7, with TRBD2 identical over 8 bases. This CDR3 is 14 amino acids long. Per germline, CDR1 MNHEY and CDR2 SVGAGI.

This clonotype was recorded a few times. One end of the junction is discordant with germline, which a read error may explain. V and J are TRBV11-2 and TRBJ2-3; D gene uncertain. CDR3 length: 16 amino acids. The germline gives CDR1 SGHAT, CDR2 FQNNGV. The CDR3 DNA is TGTGCCAACAGCTTAAACCCAAGTACCTCCACAGATACGCAGTATTTT. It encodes CANSLNPSTSTDTQYF.

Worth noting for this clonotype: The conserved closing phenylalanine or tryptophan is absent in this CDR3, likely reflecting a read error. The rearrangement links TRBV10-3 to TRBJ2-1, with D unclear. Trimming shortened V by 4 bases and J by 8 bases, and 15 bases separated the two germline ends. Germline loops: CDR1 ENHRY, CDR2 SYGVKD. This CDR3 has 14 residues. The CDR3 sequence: CAISVSRAADEQFL. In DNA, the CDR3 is TGTGCCATCAGTGTGTCTAGGGCGGCCGATGAGCAGTTCCTC.

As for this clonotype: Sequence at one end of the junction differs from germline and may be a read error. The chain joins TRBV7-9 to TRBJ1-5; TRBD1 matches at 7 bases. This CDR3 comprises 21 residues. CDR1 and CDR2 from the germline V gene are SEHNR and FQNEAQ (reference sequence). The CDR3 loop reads CASSLRDREWICISSDQPQHF. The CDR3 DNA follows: TGTGCCAGCAGCTTGCGGGACAGAGAATGGATTTGCATTAGTAGCGATCAGCCCCAGCATTTT.

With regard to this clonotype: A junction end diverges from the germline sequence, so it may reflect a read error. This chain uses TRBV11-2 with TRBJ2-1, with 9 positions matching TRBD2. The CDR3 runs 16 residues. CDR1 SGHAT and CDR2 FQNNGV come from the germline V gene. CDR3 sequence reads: CTSSGGTDPSYNEQFF. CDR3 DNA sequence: TGTACCAGCAGCGGGGGGACAGATCCTTCTTACAATGAGCAGTTCTTC. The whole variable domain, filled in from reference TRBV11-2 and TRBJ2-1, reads EAGVAQSPRYKIIEKRQSVAFWCNPISGHATLYWYQQILGQGPKLLIQFQNNGVVDDSQLPKDRFSAERLKGVDSTLKIQPAKLEDSAVYLCTSSGGTDPSYNEQFFGPGTRLTVL.